The clone carrying this T cell receptor beta chain was seen only a few times. Antigen unknown. V gave up 4 bases and J gave up 5 bases; unmatched junction bases: 7. Germline V gene data show CDR1 as MNHEY and CDR2 as SVGEGT. The CDR3 has 15 residues. This specimen belongs to a study of human T cells and chemical hapten exposure. Across the whole study: Minor pooled library volume differences mainly drove per-sample TCR yield variation.

Time point here: pre-sensitization, week 0. Regarding treatment: therapeutic diphenylcyclopropenone sensitization with weekly scalp DPC. Unfractionated whole blood served as the source for total RNA extraction. Individual cDNA molecules each carried unique molecular identifiers attached by the library. TCRdb passed the RACE reads through MiXCR, listing each CDR3 protein once. The table records tens of thousands of distinct CDR3 sequences, 7.5% to 9% of them present only once. Study-wide points: Patch test score rose with PT1 expanded TCRs, significant at 8, 16, 32, not 4.

This clonotype originated in a woman aged 45 to 65 with alopecia areata. Some clones in this sample may be carry-over from other donors' samples. This chain joins TRBV6-2 or TRBV6-3 and TRBJ2-5, with 10 bases identical to TRBD2. The material sequenced was whole blood, taken in connection with sensitization to the hapten diphenylcyclopropenone (DPC). CDR3 sequence reads: CASSSGLAIRETQYF. The DNA for the CDR3 is TGTGCCAGCAGTTCGGGACTAGCGATTCGGGAGACCCAGTACTTC.